What follows are 22 T cell receptor beta chains derived from one specimen sequenced in a study of blood T cell repertoires in COVID-19. Some clones are missing from TCRdb's copy, which holds only in-frame ones; the method was immunoSEQ multiplex PCR. Of some 160,000 clones listed, 80% to 90% are singletons. The sample was peripheral blood. Source of these receptors: a woman aged 70 to 79 with COVID-19, enrolled during active disease.

The chain joins TRBV11-2 to TRBJ1-6; a possible D gene is TRBD1 (6 bases). The germline V gene encodes CDR1 SGHAT and CDR2 FQNNGV. The CDR3 is made up of 18 amino acids. Between the trimmed V and J ends, which lost 1 base and 10 bases, there was a span of 23 bases. CDR3 in amino acids: CASSLGGGPGRGASPLHF. CDR3 nucleotide sequence: TGTGCCAGCAGCTTAGGTGGGGGCCCGGGCCGCGGTGCGTCACCCCTCCACTTT.

V gene TRBV18 combines with J gene TRBJ1-4; D remains unclear. V lost 3 bases and J lost 2, with 10 bases in between. Germline V gene lookup returns CDR1 KGHSH and CDR2 LQKENI. The CDR3 contains 15 residues. For the CDR3, the DNA is TGTGCCAGCTCACCCAATCAAGAGACTAATGAAAAACTGTTTTTT. Its translation is CASSPNQETNEKLFF.

The chain combines TRBV11-3 with TRBJ2-1, with a tentative D call TRBD1 (5 bases). Germline assignment: CDR1 SGHNT and CDR2 YENEEA. The CDR3 totals 14 residues. Trimming removed 0 bases at V and 6 bases at J, with 9 bases between. CDR3 nucleotide sequence: TGTGCCAGCAGCTTAGAGGGGCGTTCCAATGAGCAGTTCTTC. It specifies CASSLEGRSNEQFF.

The gene calls are TRBV7-9 and TRBJ1-2; D is possibly TRBD1 (6 bases). In germline, CDR1 is SEHNR, CDR2 FQNEAQ (reference sequence). The CDR3 loop spans 15 amino acids. The V gene lost 4 bases and the J gene lost 1 base, with 13 bases spanning the gap. The CDR3 sequence: CASSSSGTNNYGYTF. DNA for the CDR3: TGTGCCAGCAGCTCATCCGGGACAAATAACTATGGCTACACCTTC. Drawing the rest from reference TRBV7-9 and TRBJ1-2, the complete variable domain is DTGVSQNPRHKITKRGQNVTFRCDPISEHNRLYWYRQTLGQGPEFLTYFQNEAQLEKSRLLSDRFSAERPKGSFSTLEIQRTEQGDSAMYLCASSSSGTNNYGYTFGSGTRLTVV.

This clone was picked up one time. This chain joins TRBV5-6 and TRBJ2-7, with TRBD1 identical over 10 bases. V lost 4 bases, J lost 3 bases, and 4 bases stayed unmatched. CDR1 is SGHDT and CDR2 is YYEEEE in the germline V gene. The CDR3 length is 14 residues. In DNA form, the CDR3 reads TGTGCCAGCAGCCCGGGACAGGGGAACTACGAGCAGTACTTC. Translating gives CASSPGQGNYEQYF.

The gene calls are TRBV16 and TRBJ1-3; D is uncertain. Germline V gene lookup returns CDR1 KGHSY and CDR2 FQNENV. The germline V and J ends were trimmed by 0 bases and 0 bases, with 15 bases remaining between them. This CDR3 region has 18 residues. The CDR3 DNA reads as TGTGCCAGCAGCCAATCGCTCTATATGGGGAGCTCTGGAAACACCATATATTTT. Translated: CASSQSLYMGSSGNTIYF.

The J gene is TRBJ2-5, the V gene TRBV4-2, with 7 bases lining up with TRBD1. Germline CDR1 LGHNA, CDR2 YNFKEQ. The CDR3 is 15 amino acids. V gave up 6 bases and J gave up 2 bases; unmatched junction bases: 9. The CDR3 protein is CASSHLVGQQETQYF. Written as DNA, the CDR3 is TGTGCCAGCAGTCACCTAGTGGGACAGCAAGAGACCCAGTACTTC.

In its sample, this clone was seen once. This chain uses TRBV7-9 with TRBJ1-2; TRBD1 agrees at 9 bases. The CDR3 spans 17 residues. Looked up from germline, CDR1 is SEHNR and CDR2 is FQNEAQ (reference sequence). The V gene end was trimmed by 5 bases and the J gene end by 0 bases; junction bases not matched to a gene: 10. Here the CDR3 DNA reads TGTGCCAGCAGCCCAAGGACAGGGGACAGGACTAACTATGGCTACACCTTC. This encodes CASSPRTGDRTNYGYTF.

The chain combines TRBV5-1 with TRBJ1-1; possibly TRBD1 for D (5 bases). The CDR3 covers 18 residues. Trimming cost V 0 bases and J 1 base, with 19 bases left between them. Germline V gives CDR1 SGHRS, CDR2 YFSETQ. CDR3 region: CASSLVAGNIRSNTEAFF. The CDR3 region has the DNA TGCGCCAGCAGCTTGGTCGCAGGGAATATTAGGTCGAACACTGAAGCTTTCTTT.

The CDR3 region is CASSSQMGFEAFF. In nucleotides, the CDR3 is TGTGCCAGCAGTTCCCAGATGGGCTTTGAAGCTTTCTTT. This chain uses TRBV27 with TRBJ1-1; D is undetermined. Trimming took off 4 bases at V and 7 bases at J, with 13 bases between the two ends. Germline-derived CDR1 and CDR2 are MNHEY and SMNVEV (reference sequence). The CDR3 is made up of 13 amino acids.

V usage is TRBV10-3 and J usage is TRBJ2-1; D unresolved. CDR3 length: 15 amino acids. Per the germline V gene, CDR1 is ENHRY and CDR2 is SYGVKD. Trimming cost V 4 bases and J 3 bases, with 13 bases left between them. Here the CDR3 DNA reads TGTGCCATCAGTGCATACAAGAACGACTACAATGAGCAGTTCTTC. It specifies CAISAYKNDYNEQFF.

This chain uses TRBV5-1 with TRBJ2-3; 7 positions match TRBD1. This CDR3 is built from 15 residues. The trim removed 4 bases at V and 6 bases at J, leaving 11 bases unmatched. The germline CDR1 and CDR2 sequences are SGHRS and YFSETQ. CDR3 protein: CASSHLDRVIDTQYF. DNA for the CDR3: TGCGCCAGCAGCCACCTTGACAGGGTGATCGATACGCAGTATTTT. Variable domain in full (rest from reference TRBV5-1 and TRBJ2-3): KAGVTQTPRYLIKTRGQQVTLSCSPISGHRSVSWYQQTPGQGLQFLFEYFSETQRNKGNFPGRFSGRQFSNSRSEMNVSTLELGDSALYLCASSHLDRVIDTQYFGPGTRLTVL.

This chain links TRBV28 with TRBJ1-2; D gene uncertain. Germline CDR1 MDHEN, CDR2 SYDVKM. The CDR3 has 13 amino acids. The V end was cut by 3 bases, the J end by 3 bases, with 8 bases between. For the CDR3, the DNA is TGTGCCAGCAGTTTGACACAAGACTATGGCTACACCTTC. This translates into CASSLTQDYGYTF.

This clone was counted at least ten times. The rearrangement links TRBV6-6 to TRBJ2-7; 8 positions agree with TRBD2. Germline values: CDR1 MNHNY, CDR2 SVGAGI (reference sequence). The CDR3 runs 17 residues. The junction had 14 bases not matched to a gene; V was cut back by 5 bases and J by 2 bases. The CDR3 nucleotides read TGTGCCAGCAGTCCCCAAGGACTAGCTGTTCTGCCCTACGAGCAGTACTTC. This codes for CASSPQGLAVLPYEQYF.

The rearrangement joins TRBV12-3 or TRBV12-4 to TRBJ1-1; D not resolved. Trimming took 7 bases from V and 6 from J, leaving 12 bases between them. The CDR3 totals 12 residues. The CDR3 sequence: CASTGPGAEAFF. As DNA, the CDR3 is TGTGCCAGCACCGGGCCCGGGGCTGAAGCTTTCTTT.

V gene TRBV6-4 combines with J gene TRBJ2-6; no clear D gene. The CDR3 is made up of 15 amino acids. The germline V and J ends were trimmed by 2 bases and 0 bases, with 5 bases remaining between them. Germline V lookup: CDR1 MRHNA, CDR2 SNTAGT. CDR3 coding DNA: TGTGCCAGCAGTGACCTTGTCTCTGGGGCCAACGTCCTGACTTTC. This codes for CASSDLVSGANVLTF.

The V gene is TRBV6-5, the J gene TRBJ1-5, with D possibly TRBD1 on 5 matching bases. Trimming removed 7 bases from V and 6 bases from J, with 19 bases in between. Germline assignment: CDR1 MNHEY and CDR2 SVGAGI. The CDR3 is 15 amino acids. The CDR3 sequence: CASTQGGAFGQPQHF. For the CDR3, the DNA is TGTGCCAGCACCCAGGGAGGGGCATTCGGTCAGCCCCAGCATTTT.

This sequence joins TRBV4-2 and TRBJ2-3; possibly TRBD2 for D (7 bases). CDR3 length: 17 amino acids. Trimming left V 4 bases short and J 2 bases short, with 19 bases between. Germline assignment: CDR1 LGHNA and CDR2 YNFKEQ. As DNA, the CDR3 is TGTGCCAGCAGCCCAGGCGTGGGGGGGCCTCTCACAGATACGCAGTATTTT. This encodes CASSPGVGGPLTDTQYF.

CDR3 loop: CASSMYGAVTGELFF. The CDR3 region has the DNA TGTGCCAGTAGTATGTATGGGGCCGTCACCGGGGAGCTGTTTTTT. The chain recombines TRBV19 with TRBJ2-2, with D maybe TRBD1 (5 bases). Trimming pared 3 bases from V and 4 bases from J, leaving 12 bases between. CDR3 length: 15 amino acids. The germline V gene encodes CDR1 LNHDA and CDR2 SQIVND (reference sequence).

The chain employs TRBV29-1 and TRBJ1-1, with TRBD1 identical over 7 bases. This CDR3 is built from 15 residues. CDR1 and CDR2 (germline): SQVTM, ANQGSEA. The trim removed 3 bases at V and 1 base at J, leaving 8 bases unmatched. The CDR3 DNA is TGCAGCGTTGATCAGGCAGGGGGGTGGAACACTGAAGCTTTCTTT. It translates to CSVDQAGGWNTEAFF. The entire variable domain, with the rest obtained from reference TRBV29-1 and TRBJ1-1, is as follows: SAVISQKPSRDICQRGTSLTIQCQVDSQVTMMFWYRQQPGQSLTLIATANQGSEATYESGFVIDKFPISRPNLTFSTLTVSNMSPEDSSIYLCSVDQAGGWNTEAFFGQGTRLTVV.

The genes are TRBV6-6 and TRBJ1-6; D is perhaps TRBD1 (5 bases). V shed 3 bases and J shed 9 bases, with 12 bases lying between them. CDR1 is MNHNY, CDR2 SVGAGI, per germline (reference sequence). This CDR3 spans 14 amino acids. The CDR3 protein is CASSYSGEISPLHF. The CDR3 DNA reads as TGTGCCAGCAGTTATTCGGGGGAGATTTCACCCCTCCACTTT.

The V gene is TRBV5-5, the J gene TRBJ1-2; TRBD1 matches at 10 bases. Germline loops: CDR1 SGHKS, CDR2 YYEKEE (reference sequence). This CDR3 region has 16 residues. The V and J ends lost 1 base and 4 bases, in that order; junction bases with no gene match: 7. CDR3 region: CASSLTGTGEGYGYTF. In DNA, the CDR3 is TGTGCCAGCAGCTTGACCGGGACAGGGGAGGGCTATGGCTACACCTTC. Drawing the rest from reference TRBV5-5 and TRBJ1-2, the complete variable domain is DAGVTQSPTHLIKTRGQQVTLRCSPISGHKSVSWYQQVLGQGPQFIFQYYEKEERGRGNFPDRFSARQFPNYSSELNVNALLLGDSALYLCASSLTGTGEGYGYTFGSGTRLTVV.